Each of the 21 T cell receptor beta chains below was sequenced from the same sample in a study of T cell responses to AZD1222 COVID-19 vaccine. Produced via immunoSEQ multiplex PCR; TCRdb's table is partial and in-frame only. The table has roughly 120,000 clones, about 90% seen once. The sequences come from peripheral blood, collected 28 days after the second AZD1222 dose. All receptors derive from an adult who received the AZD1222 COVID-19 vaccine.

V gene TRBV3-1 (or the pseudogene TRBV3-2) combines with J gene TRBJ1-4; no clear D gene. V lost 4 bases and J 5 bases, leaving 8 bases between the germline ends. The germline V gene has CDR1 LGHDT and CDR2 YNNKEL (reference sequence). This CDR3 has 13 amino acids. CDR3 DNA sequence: TGTGCCAGCAGCCGGACCCTGAATGAAAAACTGTTTTTT. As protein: CASSRTLNEKLFF.

For the CDR3, the DNA is TGTGCCAGCAGCCAAGAAGGACAAAACACCGGGGAGCTGTTTTTT. It codes for CASSQEGQNTGELFF. V and J are TRBV4-2 and TRBJ2-2; tentative D call: TRBD1 (5 bases). Germline V gives CDR1 LGHNA, CDR2 YNFKEQ. CDR3 length equals 15 residues. V lost 0 bases to trimming and J lost 2 bases, with 7 bases between them.

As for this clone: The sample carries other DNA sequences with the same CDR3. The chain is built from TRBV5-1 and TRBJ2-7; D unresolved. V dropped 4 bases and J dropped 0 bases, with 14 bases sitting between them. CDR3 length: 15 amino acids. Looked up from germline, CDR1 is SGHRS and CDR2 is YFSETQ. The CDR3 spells CASSPGRGSSYEQYF. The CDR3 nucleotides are TGCGCCAGCAGCCCCGGGCGAGGTAGCTCCTACGAGCAGTACTTC.

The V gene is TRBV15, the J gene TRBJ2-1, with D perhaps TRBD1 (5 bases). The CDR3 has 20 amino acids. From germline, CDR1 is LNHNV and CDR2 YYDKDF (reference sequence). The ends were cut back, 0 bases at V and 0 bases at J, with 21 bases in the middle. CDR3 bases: TGTGCCACCAGCAGAGAGTCTCCCAGGGAATCACGGCGCTCCTACAATGAGCAGTTCTTC. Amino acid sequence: CATSRESPRESRRSYNEQFF.

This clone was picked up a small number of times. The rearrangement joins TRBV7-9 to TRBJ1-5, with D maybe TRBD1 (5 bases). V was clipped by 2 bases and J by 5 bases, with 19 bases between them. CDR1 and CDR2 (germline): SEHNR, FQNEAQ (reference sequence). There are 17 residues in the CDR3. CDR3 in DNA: TGTGCCAGCAGCTTATACCAGGGCCTGGGGAAGGATCAGCCCCAGCATTTT. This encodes CASSLYQGLGKDQPQHF.

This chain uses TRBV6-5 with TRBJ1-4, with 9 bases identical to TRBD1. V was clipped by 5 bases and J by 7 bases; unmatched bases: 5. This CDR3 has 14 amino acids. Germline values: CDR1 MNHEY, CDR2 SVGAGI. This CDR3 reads CASSPQGAGEKLFF. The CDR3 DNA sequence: TGTGCCAGCAGTCCACAGGGGGCGGGTGAAAAACTGTTTTTT.

The CDR3 loop reads CASTYSTGISGYTF. As DNA, the CDR3 is TGTGCCAGCACCTACTCAACAGGGATTTCTGGCTACACCTTC. The genes are TRBV28 and TRBJ1-2; TRBD1 might be the D (6 bases). Trimming shortened V by 7 bases and J by 7 bases, and 19 bases separated the two germline ends. CDR3 size: 14 residues. Per germline, CDR1 MDHEN and CDR2 SYDVKM.

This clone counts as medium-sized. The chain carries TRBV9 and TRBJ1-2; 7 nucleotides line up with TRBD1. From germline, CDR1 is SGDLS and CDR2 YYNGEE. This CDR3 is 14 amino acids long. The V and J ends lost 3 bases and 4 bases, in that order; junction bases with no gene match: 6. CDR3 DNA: TGTGCCAGCAGCGCCGACAGGGCCTTCTATGGCTACACCTTC. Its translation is CASSADRAFYGYTF.

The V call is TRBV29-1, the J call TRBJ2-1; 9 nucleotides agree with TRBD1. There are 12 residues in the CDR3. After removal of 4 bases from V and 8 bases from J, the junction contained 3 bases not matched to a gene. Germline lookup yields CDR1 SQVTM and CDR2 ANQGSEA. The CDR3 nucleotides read TGCAGCGTTGCGGGACAGGGTTATGAGCAGTTCTTC. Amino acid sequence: CSVAGQGYEQFF.

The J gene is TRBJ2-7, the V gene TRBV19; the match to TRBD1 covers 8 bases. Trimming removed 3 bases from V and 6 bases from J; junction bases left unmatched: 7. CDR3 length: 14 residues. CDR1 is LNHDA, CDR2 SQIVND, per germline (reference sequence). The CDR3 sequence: CASSIGQGPLEQYF. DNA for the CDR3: TGTGCCAGTAGTATCGGACAGGGACCCCTCGAGCAGTACTTC.

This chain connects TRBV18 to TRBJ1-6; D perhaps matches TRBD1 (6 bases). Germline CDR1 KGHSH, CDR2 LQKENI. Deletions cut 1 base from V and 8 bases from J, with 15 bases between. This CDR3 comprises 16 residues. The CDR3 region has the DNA TGTGCCAGCTCACCACTCCCCCCAGGGGCGGATTCACCCCTCCACTTT. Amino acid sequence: CASSPLPPGADSPLHF.

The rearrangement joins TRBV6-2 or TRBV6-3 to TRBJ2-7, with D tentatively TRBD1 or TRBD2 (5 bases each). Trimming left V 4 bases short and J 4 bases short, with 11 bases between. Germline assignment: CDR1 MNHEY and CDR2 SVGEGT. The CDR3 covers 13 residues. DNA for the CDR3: TGTGCCAGCAGTTTGGGACCAAGGTACGAGCAGTACTTC. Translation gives CASSLGPRYEQYF.

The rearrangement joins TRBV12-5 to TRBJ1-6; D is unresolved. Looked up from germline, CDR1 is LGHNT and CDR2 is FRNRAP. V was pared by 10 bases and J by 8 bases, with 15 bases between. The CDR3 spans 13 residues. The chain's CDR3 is CATTAGNDSPLHF. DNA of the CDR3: TGTGCTACCACGGCGGGGAACGATTCACCCCTCCACTTT.

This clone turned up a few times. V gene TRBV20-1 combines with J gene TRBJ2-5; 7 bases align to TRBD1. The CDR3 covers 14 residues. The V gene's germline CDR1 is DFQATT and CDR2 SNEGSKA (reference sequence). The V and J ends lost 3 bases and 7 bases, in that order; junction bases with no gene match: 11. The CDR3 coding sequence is TGCAGTGCTAGTGTGGACAGGCGTCATGGGACCCAGTACTTC. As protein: CSASVDRRHGTQYF.

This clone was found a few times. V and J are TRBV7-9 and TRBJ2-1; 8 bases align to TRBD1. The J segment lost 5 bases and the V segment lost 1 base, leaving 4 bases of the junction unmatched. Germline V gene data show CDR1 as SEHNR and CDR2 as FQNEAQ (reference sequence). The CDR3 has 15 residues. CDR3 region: CASSLGDRRHNEQFF. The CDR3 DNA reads TGTGCCAGCAGCTTAGGGGACAGGAGACACAATGAGCAGTTCTTC.

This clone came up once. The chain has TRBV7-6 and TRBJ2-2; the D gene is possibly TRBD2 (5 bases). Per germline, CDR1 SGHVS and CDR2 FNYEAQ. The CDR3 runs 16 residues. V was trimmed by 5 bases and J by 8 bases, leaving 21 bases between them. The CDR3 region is CASSPRTQPPSGELFF. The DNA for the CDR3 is TGTGCCAGCAGCCCACGGACTCAACCCCCGTCAGGGGAGCTGTTTTTT.

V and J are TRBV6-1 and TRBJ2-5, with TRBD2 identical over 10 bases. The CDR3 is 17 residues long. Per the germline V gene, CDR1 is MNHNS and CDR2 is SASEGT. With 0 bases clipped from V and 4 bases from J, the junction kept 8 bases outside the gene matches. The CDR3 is CASSEASIAGGRETQYF. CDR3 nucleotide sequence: TGTGCCAGCAGTGAAGCGTCGATAGCGGGGGGCCGAGAGACCCAGTACTTC.

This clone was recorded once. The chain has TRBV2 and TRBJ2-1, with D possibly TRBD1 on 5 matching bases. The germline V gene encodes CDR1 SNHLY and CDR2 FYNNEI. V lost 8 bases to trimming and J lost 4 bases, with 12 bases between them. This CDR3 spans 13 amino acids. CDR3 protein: CASSVDRYNEQFF. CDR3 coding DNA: TGTGCCAGCTCGGTCGACAGATACAATGAGCAGTTCTTC.

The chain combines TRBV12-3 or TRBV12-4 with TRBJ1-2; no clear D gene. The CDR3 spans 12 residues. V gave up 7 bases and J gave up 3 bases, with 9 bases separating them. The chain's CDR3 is CASTADYYGYTF. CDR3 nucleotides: TGTGCCAGCACCGCGGATTACTATGGCTACACCTTC.

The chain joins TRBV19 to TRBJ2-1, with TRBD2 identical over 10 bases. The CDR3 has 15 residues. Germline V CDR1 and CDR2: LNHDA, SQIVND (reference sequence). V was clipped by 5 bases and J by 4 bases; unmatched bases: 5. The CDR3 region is CASSFTSGDYNEQFF. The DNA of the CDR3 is TGTGCCAGTAGTTTTACTAGCGGGGATTACAATGAGCAGTTCTTC.

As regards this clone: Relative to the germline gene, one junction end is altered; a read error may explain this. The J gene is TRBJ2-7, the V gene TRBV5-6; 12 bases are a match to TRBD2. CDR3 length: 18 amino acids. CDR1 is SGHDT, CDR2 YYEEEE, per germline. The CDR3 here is CASSFRSRLGTSRLAGVF. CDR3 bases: TGTGCCAGCAGCTTCCGGTCTAGGCTCGGGACAAGTCGACTAGCGGGAGTCTTC.